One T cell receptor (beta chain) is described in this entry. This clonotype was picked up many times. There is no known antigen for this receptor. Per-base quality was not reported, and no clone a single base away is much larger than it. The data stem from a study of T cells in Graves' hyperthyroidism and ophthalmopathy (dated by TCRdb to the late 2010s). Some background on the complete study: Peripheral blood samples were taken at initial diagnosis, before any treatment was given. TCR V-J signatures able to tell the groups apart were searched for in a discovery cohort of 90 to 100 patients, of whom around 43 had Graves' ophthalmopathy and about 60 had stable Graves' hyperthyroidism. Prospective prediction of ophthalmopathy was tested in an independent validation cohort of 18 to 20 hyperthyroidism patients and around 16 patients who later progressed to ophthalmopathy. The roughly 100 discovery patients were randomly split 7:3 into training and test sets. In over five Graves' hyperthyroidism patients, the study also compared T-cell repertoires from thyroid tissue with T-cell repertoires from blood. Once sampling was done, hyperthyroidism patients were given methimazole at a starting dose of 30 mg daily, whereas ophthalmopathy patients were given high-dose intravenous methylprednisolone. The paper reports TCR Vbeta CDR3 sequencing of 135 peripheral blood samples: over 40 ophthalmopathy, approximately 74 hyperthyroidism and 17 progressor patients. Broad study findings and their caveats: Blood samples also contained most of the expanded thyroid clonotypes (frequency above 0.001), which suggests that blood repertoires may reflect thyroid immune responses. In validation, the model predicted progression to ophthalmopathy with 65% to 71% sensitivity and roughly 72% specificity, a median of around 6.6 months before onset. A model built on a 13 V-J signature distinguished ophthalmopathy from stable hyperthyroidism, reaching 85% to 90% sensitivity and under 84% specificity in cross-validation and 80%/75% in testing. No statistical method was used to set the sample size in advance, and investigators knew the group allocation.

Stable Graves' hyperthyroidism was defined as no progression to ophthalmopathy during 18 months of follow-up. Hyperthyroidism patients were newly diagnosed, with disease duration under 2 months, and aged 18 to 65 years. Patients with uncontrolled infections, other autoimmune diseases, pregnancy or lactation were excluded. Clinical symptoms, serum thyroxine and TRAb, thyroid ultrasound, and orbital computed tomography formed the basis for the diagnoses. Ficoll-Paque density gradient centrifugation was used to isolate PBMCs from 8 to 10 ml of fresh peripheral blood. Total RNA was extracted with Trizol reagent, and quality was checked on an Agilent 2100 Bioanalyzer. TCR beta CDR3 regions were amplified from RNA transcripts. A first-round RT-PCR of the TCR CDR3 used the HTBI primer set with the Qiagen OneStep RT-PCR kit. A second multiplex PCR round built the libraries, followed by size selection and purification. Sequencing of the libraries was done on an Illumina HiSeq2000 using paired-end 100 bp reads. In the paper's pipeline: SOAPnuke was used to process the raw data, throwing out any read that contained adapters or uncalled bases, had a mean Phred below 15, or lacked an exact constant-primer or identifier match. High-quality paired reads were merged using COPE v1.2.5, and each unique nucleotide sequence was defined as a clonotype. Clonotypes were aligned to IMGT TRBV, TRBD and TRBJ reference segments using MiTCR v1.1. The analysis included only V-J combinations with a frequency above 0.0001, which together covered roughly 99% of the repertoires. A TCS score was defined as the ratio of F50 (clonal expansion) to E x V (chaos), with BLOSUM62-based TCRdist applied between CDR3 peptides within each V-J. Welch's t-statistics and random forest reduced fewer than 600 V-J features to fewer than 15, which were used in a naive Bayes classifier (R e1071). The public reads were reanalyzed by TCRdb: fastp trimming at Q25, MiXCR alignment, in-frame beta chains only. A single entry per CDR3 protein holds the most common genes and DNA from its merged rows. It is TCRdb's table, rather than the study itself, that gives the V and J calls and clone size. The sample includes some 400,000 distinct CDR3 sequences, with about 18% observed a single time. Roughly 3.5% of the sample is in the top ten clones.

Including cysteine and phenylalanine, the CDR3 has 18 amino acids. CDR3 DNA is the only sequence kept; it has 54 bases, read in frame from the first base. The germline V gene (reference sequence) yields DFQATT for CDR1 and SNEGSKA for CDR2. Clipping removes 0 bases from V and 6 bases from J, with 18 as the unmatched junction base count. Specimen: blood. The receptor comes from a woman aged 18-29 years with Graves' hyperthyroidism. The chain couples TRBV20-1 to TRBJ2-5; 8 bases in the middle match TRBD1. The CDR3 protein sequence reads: CSARDRGQAFNRGKTQYF. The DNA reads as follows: TGCAGTGCTAGAGATCGGGGACAGGCCTTTAACCGGGGCAAGACCCAGTACTTC.